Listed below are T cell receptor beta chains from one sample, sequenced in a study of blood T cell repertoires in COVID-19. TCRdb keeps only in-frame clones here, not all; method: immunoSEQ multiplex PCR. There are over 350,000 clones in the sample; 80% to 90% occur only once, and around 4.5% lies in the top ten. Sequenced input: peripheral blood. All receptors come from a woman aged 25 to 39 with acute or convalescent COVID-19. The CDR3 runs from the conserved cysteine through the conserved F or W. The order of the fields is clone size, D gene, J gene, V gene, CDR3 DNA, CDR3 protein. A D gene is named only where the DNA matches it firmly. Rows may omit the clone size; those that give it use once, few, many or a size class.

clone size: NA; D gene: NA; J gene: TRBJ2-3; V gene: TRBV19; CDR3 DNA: TGTGCCAGTAGCAGGGTTCCAGATACGCAGTATTTT; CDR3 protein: CASSRVPDTQYF
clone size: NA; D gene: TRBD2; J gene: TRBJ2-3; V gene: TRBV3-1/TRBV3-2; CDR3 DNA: TGTGCCAGCAGCCAGAAGTGGGGAACTAGCGGGGGCCCAGATACGCAGTATTTT; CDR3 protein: CASSQKWGTSGGPDTQYF
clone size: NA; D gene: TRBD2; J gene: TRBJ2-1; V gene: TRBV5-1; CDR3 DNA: TGCGCCAGCAGCCGGACTAGCGGGGGGCCTTCCTACAATGAGCAGTTCTTC; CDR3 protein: CASSRTSGGPSYNEQFF
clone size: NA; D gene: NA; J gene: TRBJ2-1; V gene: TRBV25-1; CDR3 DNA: TGTGCCAGCAGCGGTAGACAGGTGTCAAATGAGCAGTTCTTC; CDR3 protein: CASSGRQVSNEQFF
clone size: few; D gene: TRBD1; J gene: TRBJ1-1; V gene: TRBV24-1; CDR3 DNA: TGTGCCGTCCCAGGACAGGGGAGGTGGAACACTGAAGCTTTCTTT; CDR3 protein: CAVPGQGRWNTEAFF
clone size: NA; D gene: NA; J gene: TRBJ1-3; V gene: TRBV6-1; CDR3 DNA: TGTGCCAGCAGTGACCCGGGAAGCTCTGGAAACACCATATATTTT; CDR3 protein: CASSDPGSSGNTIYF
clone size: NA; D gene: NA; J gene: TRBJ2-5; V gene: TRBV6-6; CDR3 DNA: TGTGCCAGCAGTTACTCGCGGCCGGAAGAGACCCAGTACTTC; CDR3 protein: CASSYSRPEETQYF
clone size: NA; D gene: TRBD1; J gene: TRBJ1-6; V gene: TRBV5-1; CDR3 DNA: TGCGCCAGCAGCGGAACGACCGGGACAGCTAATTCACCCCTCCACTTT; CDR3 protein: CASSGTTGTANSPLHF
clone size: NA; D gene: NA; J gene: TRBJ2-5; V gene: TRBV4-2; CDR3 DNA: TGTGCCAGCAGCCGCAGGGGTCTGGAGACCCAGTACTTC; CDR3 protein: CASSRRGLETQYF
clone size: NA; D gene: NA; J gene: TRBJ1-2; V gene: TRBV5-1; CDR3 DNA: TGCGCCAGCAGCTTGGATTCATACAGCTCAGGTGGCTACACCTTC; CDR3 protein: CASSLDSYSSGGYTF
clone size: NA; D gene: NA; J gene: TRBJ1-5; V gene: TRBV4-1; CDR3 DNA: TGCGCCAGCAGCCATCTTGTAGGGGCTCAGCCCCAGCATTTT; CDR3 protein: CASSHLVGAQPQHF
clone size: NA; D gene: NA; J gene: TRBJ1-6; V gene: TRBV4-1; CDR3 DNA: TGCGCCAGCAGCCCCCCCAGTGCACCCCTCCACTTT; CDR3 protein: CASSPPSAPLHF
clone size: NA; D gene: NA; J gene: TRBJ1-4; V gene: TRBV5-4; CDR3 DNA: TGTGCCAGCAGCTTGGAGGGTGTGGGCCAGGGTGAAAAACTGTTTTTT; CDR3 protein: CASSLEGVGQGEKLFF
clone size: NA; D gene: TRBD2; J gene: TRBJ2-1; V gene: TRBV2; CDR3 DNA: TGTGCCAGCAGTGAATTGGGGTGGCGGGGGGGCCAGTACAATGAGCAGTTCTTC; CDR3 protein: CASSELGWRGGQYNEQFF
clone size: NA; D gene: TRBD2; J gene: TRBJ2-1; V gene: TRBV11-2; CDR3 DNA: TGTGCCAGCGGATTTAGCGGGGGTATTAATGAGCAGTTCTTC; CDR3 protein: CASGFSGGINEQFF
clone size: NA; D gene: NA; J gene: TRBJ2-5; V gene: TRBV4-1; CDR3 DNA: TGCGCCAGCAGCCAAGTAAGCCAACAGGGTGGCCAAGAGACCCAGTACTTC; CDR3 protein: CASSQVSQQGGQETQYF
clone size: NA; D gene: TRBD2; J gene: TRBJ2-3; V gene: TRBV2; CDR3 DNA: TGTGCCTCCCGGACTAGCGGGGCGAGCACAGATACGCAGTATTTT; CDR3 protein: CASRTSGASTDTQYF
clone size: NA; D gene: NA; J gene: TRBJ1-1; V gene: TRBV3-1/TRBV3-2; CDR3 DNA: TGTGCCAGCAGCCAAGAAGGTGTCAGGGGAGCTGAAGCTTTCTTT; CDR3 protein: CASSQEGVRGAEAFF
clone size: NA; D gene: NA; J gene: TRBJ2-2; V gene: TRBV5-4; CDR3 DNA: TGTGCCAGCAGCTTGCCGGTACAGGGGAACACCGGGGAGCTGTTTTTT; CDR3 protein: CASSLPVQGNTGELFF
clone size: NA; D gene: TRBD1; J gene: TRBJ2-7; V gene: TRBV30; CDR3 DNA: TGTGCCTGGAGTCGTAGCCGGGACAGGGGAGCCTACGAGCAGTACTTC; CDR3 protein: CAWSRSRDRGAYEQYF
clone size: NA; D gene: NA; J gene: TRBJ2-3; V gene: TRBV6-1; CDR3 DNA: TGTGCCAGCAGTGAATTTTCAGGGAAGGATACGCAGTATTTT; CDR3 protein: CASSEFSGKDTQYF
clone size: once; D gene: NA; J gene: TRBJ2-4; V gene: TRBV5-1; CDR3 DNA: TGCGCCAGCAGATTGGAGCTAGCCAAAAACATTCAGTACTTC; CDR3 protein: CASRLELAKNIQYF
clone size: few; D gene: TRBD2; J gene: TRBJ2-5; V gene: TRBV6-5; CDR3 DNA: TGTGCCAGCAGATTAGCGGGGATGGGGACCCAGTACTTC; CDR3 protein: CASRLAGMGTQYF
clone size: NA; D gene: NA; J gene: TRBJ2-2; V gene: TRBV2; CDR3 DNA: TGTGCCAGCAGATCGGGGTTGGGGATCAACACCGGGGAGCTGTTTTTT; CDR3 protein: CASRSGLGINTGELFF
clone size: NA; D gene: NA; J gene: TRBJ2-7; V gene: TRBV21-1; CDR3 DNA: TGTGCCAGCAGGAAAGGGGGCCGCAGAACCAACGCCTACGAGCAGTACTTC; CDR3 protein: CASRKGGRRTNAYEQYF
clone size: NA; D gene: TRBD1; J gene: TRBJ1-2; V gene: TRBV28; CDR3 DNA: TGTGCCAGCAGTAGGGACAGGGGGGTGGATGGCTACACCTTC; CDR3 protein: CASSRDRGVDGYTF
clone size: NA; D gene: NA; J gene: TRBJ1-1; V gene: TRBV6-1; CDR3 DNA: TGTGCCAGCAGTGATTTAGGGGAAACTGAAGCTTTCTTT; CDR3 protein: CASSDLGETEAFF
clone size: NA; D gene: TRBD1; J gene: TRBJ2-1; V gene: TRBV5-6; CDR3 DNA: TGTGCCAGCAGCTGGGACCAGGGGGCCTCCTACAATGAGCAGTTCTTC; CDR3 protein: CASSWDQGASYNEQFF
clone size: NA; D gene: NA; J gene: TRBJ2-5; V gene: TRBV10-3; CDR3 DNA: TGTGCCATCAGGAGGGACTCCTCATGGGAGACCCAGTACTTC; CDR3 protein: CAIRRDSSWETQYF
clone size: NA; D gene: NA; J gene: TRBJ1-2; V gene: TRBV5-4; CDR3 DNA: TGTGCCAGCAGCTTGGATTCCGTTCCAACTGGTGGCTACACCTTC; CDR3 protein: CASSLDSVPTGGYTF
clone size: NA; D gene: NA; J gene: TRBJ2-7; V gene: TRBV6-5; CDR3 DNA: TGTGCCAGCAGTTACGGACAGAACTACGAGCAGTACTTC; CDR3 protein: CASSYGQNYEQYF
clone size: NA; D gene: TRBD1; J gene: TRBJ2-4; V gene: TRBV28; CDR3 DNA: TGTGCCACGACAGGGGTTAACATTCAGTACTTC; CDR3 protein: CATTGVNIQYF
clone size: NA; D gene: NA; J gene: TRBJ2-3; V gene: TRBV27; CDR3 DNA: TGTGCCAGCAGTTTGGAGGGGCTCGGCACAGATACGCAGTATTTT; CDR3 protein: CASSLEGLGTDTQYF
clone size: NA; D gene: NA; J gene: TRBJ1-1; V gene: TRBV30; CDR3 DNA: TGTGCCTGGAGTCCACAGCACACTGAAGCTTTCTTT; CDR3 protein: CAWSPQHTEAFF
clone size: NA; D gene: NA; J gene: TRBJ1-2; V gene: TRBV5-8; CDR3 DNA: TGTGCCAGCAGCTTTCCGGGGGAAGGTGGCTACACCTTC; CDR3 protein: CASSFPGEGGYTF
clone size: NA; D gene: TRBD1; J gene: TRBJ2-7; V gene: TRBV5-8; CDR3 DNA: TGTGCCAGCAGCCTGGATCGTAGGACAGGGTACGAGCAGTACTTC; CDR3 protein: CASSLDRRTGYEQYF
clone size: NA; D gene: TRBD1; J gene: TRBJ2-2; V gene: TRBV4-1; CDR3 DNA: TGCGCCAGCGAGACAGGGGGGAAGAGCGGGGAGCTGTTTTTT; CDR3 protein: CASETGGKSGELFF
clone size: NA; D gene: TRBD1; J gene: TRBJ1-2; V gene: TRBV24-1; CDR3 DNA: TGTGCCACCAGTGATTCCCACAGGGGGTTCTATGGCTACACCTTC; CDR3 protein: CATSDSHRGFYGYTF
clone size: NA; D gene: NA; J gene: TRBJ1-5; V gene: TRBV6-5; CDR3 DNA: TGTGCCAGCCAGAACCCAGGGGACAATCAGCCCCAGCATTTT; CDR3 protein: CASQNPGDNQPQHF
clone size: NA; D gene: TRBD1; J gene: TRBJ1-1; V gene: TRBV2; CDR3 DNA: TGTGCCAGCGCCGGACAGGGGTTTATGAACACTGAAGCTTTCTTT; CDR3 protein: CASAGQGFMNTEAFF
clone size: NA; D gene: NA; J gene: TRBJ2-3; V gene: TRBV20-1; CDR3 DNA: TGCAGTGCTAGAGTCGGAGATACGCAGTATTTT; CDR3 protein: CSARVGDTQYF
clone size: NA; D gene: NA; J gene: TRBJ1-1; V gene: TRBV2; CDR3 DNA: TGTGCCAGCAGCCCGTGGTCCAGGGAAAAGAACACTGAAGCTTTCTTT; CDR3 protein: CASSPWSREKNTEAFF
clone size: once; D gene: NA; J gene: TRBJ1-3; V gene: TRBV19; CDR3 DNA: TGTGCCAGTCGACAGAGCTCTGGAAACACCATATATTTT; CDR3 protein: CASRQSSGNTIYF
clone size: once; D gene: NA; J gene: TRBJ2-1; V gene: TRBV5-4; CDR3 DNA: TGTGCCAGCAGCTCCCTGGGGGCTGACAGACCGCACAATGAGCAGTTCTTC; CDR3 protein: CASSSLGADRPHNEQFF
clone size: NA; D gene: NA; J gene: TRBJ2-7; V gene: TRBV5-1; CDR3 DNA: TGCGCCAGCAGCTTAGGAGACTACGAGCAGTACTTC; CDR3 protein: CASSLGDYEQYF
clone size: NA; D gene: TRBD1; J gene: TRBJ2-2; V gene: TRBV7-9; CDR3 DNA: TGTGCCAGCAGACTGTCAGGGGGCAACGGGGAGCTGTTTTTT; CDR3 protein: CASRLSGGNGELFF
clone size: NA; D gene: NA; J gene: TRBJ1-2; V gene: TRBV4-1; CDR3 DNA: TGCGCCAGCAGCCAAACCAGGGAGGTTGGCTACACCTTC; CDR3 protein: CASSQTREVGYTF
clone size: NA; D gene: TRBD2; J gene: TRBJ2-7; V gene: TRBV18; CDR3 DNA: TGTGCCAGCTCACCGGGAGGGTACGAGCAGTACTTC; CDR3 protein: CASSPGGYEQYF
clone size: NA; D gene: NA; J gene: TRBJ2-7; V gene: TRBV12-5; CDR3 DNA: TGTGCTAGTGGTTTGGGGTTGGGCCCCTACGAGCAGTACTTC; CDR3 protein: CASGLGLGPYEQYF
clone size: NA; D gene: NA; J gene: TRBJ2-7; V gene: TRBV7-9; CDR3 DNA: TGTGCCAGCAGCCAACGTCGCGGGGTAAGCTACGAGCAGTACTTC; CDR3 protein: CASSQRRGVSYEQYF
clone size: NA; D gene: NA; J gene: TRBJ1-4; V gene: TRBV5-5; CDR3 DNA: TGTGCCAGCAGCTTGGGGCAGTACGAAAAACTGTTTTTT; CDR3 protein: CASSLGQYEKLFF
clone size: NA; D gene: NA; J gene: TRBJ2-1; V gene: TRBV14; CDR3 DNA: TGTGCCAGCAGCCAAGTATACCGGGGATTAGTCTACAATGAGCAGTTCTTC; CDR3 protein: CASSQVYRGLVYNEQFF
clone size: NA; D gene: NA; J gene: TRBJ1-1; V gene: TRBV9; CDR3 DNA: TGTGCCAGCAGCGAACTTGCGAACACTGAAGCTTTCTTT; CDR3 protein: CASSELANTEAFF
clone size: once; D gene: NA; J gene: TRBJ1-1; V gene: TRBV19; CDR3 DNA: TGTGCCAGTAGTACCGGGCCGGGGAGGAACACTGAAGCTTTCTTT; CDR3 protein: CASSTGPGRNTEAFF
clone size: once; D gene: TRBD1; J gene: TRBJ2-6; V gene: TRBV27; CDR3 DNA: TGTGCCAGCAGTTCAGGGGGATCTGGGGCCAACGTCCTGACTTTC; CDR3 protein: CASSSGGSGANVLTF
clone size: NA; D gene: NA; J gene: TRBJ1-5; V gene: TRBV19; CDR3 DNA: TGTGCCAGTAGTATAGATCGGGGGCAGCCCCAGCATTTT; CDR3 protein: CASSIDRGQPQHF
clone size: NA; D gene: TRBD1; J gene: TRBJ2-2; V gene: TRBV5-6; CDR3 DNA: TGTGCCAGCAGCTTCTACGGGACAGGGGGCCCCGGGGAGCTGTTTTTT; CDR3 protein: CASSFYGTGGPGELFF
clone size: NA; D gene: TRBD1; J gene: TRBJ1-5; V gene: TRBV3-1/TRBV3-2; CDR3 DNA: TGTGCCAGCAGCCATTGGGACAGTCCTCAGCCCCAGCATTTT; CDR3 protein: CASSHWDSPQPQHF